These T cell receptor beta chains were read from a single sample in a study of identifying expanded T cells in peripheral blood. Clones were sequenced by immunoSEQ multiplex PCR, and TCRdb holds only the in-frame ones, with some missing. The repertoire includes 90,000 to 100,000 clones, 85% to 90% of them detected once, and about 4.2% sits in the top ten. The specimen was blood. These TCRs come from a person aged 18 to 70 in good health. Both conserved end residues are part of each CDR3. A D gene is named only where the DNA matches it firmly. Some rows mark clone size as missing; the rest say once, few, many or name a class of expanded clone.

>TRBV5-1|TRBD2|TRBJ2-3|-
TGCGCCAGCAGCCCCGGACTAGCGGGGGAAACAGATACGCAGTATTTT
CASSPGLAGETDTQYF
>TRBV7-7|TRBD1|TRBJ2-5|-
TGTGCCAGCAGCTCGGAGGGGACAGGTGGCGAGACCCAGTACTTC
CASSSEGTGGETQYF
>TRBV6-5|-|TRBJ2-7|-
TGTGCCAGCAGTTACTCGGGCAGCTACGAGCAGTACTTC
CASSYSGSYEQYF
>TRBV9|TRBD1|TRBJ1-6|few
TGTGCCAGCGCCGCAGGGGGCTCGAGTAATTCACCCCTCCACTTT
CASAAGGSSNSPLHF
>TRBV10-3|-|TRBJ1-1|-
TGTGCCATCAGTGATTCTCGGGCGCAGACCCCTGAAGCTTTCTTT
CAISDSRAQTPEAFF
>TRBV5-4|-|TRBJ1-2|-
TGTGCCAGCAGCTCGGGGGTAAATCAGGGCTACACCTTC
CASSSGVNQGYTF
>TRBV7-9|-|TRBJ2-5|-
TGTGCCAGCAGTTCGCAGAACCAAGAGACCCAGTACTTC
CASSSQNQETQYF
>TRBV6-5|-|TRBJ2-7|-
TGTGCCAGCAGTTACTCCTCGGACGGCTCCTACGAGCAGTACTTC
CASSYSSDGSYEQYF
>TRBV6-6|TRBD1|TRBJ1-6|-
TGTGCCAGCAGTTACAGGGGGCACTCACCCCTCCACTTT
CASSYRGHSPLHF
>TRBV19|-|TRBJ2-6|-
TGTGCCAGTAGTATAGGGGGCTCTGGGGCCAACGTCCTGACTTTC
CASSIGGSGANVLTF
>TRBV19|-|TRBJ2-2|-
TGTGCCACAAATCGGGACTGGGAAGGTAACACCGGGGAGCTGTTTTTT
CATNRDWEGNTGELFF
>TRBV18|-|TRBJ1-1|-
TGTGCCAGCTCACCAGGGCAGGCGAGTGTCACTGAAGCTTTCTTT
CASSPGQASVTEAFF
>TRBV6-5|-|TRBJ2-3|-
TGTGCCACCGGACAACCCGGCCCAGATACGCAGTATTTT
CATGQPGPDTQYF
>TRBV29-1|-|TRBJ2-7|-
TGCAGCGTTGAAAGAAGCCCCGGGGTCGAGCAGTACTTC
CSVERSPGVEQYF
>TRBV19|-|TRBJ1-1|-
TGTGCCAGTATTGGGGGAGCTGAAGCTTTCTTT
CASIGGAEAFF
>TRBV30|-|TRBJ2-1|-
TGTGCCTGGACCCTGTACAGGGAACATCAGTTCTTC
CAWTLYREHQFF
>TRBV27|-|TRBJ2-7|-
TGTGCCAGCAGTTTATCGAGGAACGACAACATCTACAAGCAGTACTTC
CASSLSRNDNIYKQYF
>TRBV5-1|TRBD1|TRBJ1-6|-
TGCGCCAGCAGCGCGTCTTGGACAGGGTCGTCCTATAATTCACCCCTCCACTTT
CASSASWTGSSYNSPLHF
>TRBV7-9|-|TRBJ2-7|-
TGTGCCAGCAGCTTAGTAGAAAGCGAGCAGTACTTC
CASSLVESEQYF
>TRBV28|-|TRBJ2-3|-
TGTGCCAGCAGTACCCGGGGAGCCGGTTCCCCAGATACGCAGTATTTT
CASSTRGAGSPDTQYF
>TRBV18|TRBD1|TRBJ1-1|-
TGTGCCAGCTCACTAACCGGACAGGGAAACACTGAAGCTTTCTTT
CASSLTGQGNTEAFF
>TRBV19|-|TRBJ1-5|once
TGTGCCAGTACCCCAACAGGGAGGGGCAATCAGCCCCAGCATTTT
CASTPTGRGNQPQHF
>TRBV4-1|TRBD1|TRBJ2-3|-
TGCGCCAGCAGCCAATTGGGACAGAGCACAGATACGCAGTATTTT
CASSQLGQSTDTQYF
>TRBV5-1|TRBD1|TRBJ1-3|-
TGCGCCAGCAGCTCCGGACAGGGCTCGAACACCATATATTTT
CASSSGQGSNTIYF
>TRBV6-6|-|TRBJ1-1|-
TGTGCCAGCAGCCGTGGCGGACCGAACACTGAAGCTTTCTTT
CASSRGGPNTEAFF
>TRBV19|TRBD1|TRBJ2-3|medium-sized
TGTGCCAGTAAAGGGGGACAGGGGGACACAGATACGCAGTATTTT
CASKGGQGDTDTQYF
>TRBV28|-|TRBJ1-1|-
TGTGCCAGCAGTTTAAATCGACCAGGGATAGCTGAAGCTTTCTTT
CASSLNRPGIAEAFF
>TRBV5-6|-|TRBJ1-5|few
TGTGCCAGCAGCTTGGGGCTGGGGGATCAGCCCCAGCATTTT
CASSLGLGDQPQHF
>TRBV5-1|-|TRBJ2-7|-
TGCGCCAGCAGCCGGAATGGGGAGTGGTCCTACGAGCAGTACTTC
CASSRNGEWSYEQYF
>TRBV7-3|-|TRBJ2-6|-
TGTGCCAGCAGCTTACAGTCCTCTGGGGCCAACGTCCTGACTTTC
CASSLQSSGANVLTF
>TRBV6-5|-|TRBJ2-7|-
TGTGCCAGCAGTTACGGAGAGGGTGGCGAGCAGTACTTC
CASSYGEGGEQYF
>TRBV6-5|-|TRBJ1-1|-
TGTGCCAGCAGTTACTCAACGACGGGGGTCACTGAAGCTTTCTTT
CASSYSTTGVTEAFF
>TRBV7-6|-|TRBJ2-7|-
TGTGCCAGCAGCTTGACCGCAGGCGAGCAGTACTTC
CASSLTAGEQYF
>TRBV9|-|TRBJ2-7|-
TGTGCCAGCAGCGTAGACCTGACAGGCTACGAGCAGTACTTC
CASSVDLTGYEQYF
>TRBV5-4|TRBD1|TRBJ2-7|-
TGTGCCAGCAGCTCGGGACAGGGGGCTGCCTACGAGCAGTACTTC
CASSSGQGAAYEQYF
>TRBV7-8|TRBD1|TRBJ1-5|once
TGTGCCAGCAGCGCCGACAGGGGAGCCCAGCATTTT
CASSADRGAQHF
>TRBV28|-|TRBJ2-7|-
TGTGCCAGCAGCCGAGAAAACGAGCAGTACTTC
CASSRENEQYF
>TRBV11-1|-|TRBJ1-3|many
TGTGCCAGCAGCGATCATTCTGGAAACACCATATATTTT
CASSDHSGNTIYF
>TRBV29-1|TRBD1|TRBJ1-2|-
TGCAGCGTTGTAGGGACAGGGGGCGGATACTATGGCTACACCTTC
CSVVGTGGGYYGYTF
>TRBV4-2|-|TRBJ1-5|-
TGTGCCAGCAGCATGACAGTATATAGCAATCAGCCCCAGCATTTT
CASSMTVYSNQPQHF
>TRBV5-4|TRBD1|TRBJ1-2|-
TGTGCCAGCAGGCTTCTCCTGGGACAGTCGATAGCTAACTATGGCTACACCTTC
CASRLLLGQSIANYGYTF
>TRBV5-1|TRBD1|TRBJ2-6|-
TGCGCCAGCAGCCGTACCTTGGACAGGGTCTCCGGGGCCAACGTCCTGACTTTC
CASSRTLDRVSGANVLTF
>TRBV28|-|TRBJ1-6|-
TGTGCCAGCAGTTTTGTTGCCGGGAATTCCTATAATTCACCCCTCCACTTT
CASSFVAGNSYNSPLHF
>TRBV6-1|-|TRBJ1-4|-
TGTGCCAGCACATCAGGGAGAAATGAAAAACTGTTTTTT
CASTSGRNEKLFF
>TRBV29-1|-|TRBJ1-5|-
TGCAGCGTTGGGGGGCAGGGACGGGATCAGCCCCAGCATTTT
CSVGGQGRDQPQHF
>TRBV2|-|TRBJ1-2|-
TGTGCCAGCAGTGCGGGGTTAGCTAACTATGGCTACACCTTC
CASSAGLANYGYTF
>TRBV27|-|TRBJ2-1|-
TGTGCCAGCAGCTACGGGACTCCCCCCTACAATGAGCAGTTCTTC
CASSYGTPPYNEQFF
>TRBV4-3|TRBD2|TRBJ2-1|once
TGCGCCAGCAGCCTCCTAAGCTGGGACTACCGAACCTACAATGAGCAGTTCTTC
CASSLLSWDYRTYNEQFF
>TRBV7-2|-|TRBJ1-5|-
TGTGCCAGCAGCTCAAGCGGTCAGCCCCAGCATTTT
CASSSSGQPQHF
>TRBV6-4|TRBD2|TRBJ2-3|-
TGTGCCAGCAGAGCGGGAGGAACAGATACGCAGTATTTT
CASRAGGTDTQYF
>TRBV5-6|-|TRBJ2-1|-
TGTGCCAGCAGCTTCGGGACTGATCCTTCTGAGCAGTTCTTC
CASSFGTDPSEQFF
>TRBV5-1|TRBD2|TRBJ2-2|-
TGCGCCAGCAGCGGTGGACTAGCGGGATCGTCGCTGTTTTTT
CASSGGLAGSSLFF
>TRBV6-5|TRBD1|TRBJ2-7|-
TGTGCCAGCAGTTACTCGCGGACAGGGATTATCTACGAGCAGTACTTC
CASSYSRTGIIYEQYF
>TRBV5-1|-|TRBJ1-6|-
TGCGCCAGCAGCACCTCTCCGACAACTAATAATTCACCCCTCCACTTT
CASSTSPTTNNSPLHF
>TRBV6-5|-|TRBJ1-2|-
TGTGCCAGCAGTTACTACGGTTGGGAGTTAAGCACCTTC
CASSYYGWELSTF
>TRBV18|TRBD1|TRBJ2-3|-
TGTGCCAGCTCACCACTGCCGAGACAGGGGGCAAGAGATACGCAGTATTTT
CASSPLPRQGARDTQYF